This entry is about one T cell receptor (beta chain). TCRdb keeps only in-frame clones here, not all; method: immunoSEQ multiplex PCR. The sample holds 70,000 to 100,000 clones, just under 95% seen once. The data derive from a study of T cell changes during pregnancy in multiple sclerosis. Source: peripheral blood, taken in the first trimester of pregnancy. The source of this sequence is a female donor with multiple sclerosis, enrolled in a pregnancy study.

DNA of the CDR3: TGTGCCAGCAGCTCCTTATCTAGCGGGGGGGCTTCCTACGAGCAGTACTTC. Protein product: CASSSLSSGGASYEQYF. J is TRBJ2-7 and V is TRBV5-6; 12 nucleotides match TRBD2. In germline, CDR1 is SGHDT, CDR2 YYEEEE. The CDR3 spans 17 residues. V shed 3 bases, J shed 1 base, and the junction held 8 bases outside the gene matches.